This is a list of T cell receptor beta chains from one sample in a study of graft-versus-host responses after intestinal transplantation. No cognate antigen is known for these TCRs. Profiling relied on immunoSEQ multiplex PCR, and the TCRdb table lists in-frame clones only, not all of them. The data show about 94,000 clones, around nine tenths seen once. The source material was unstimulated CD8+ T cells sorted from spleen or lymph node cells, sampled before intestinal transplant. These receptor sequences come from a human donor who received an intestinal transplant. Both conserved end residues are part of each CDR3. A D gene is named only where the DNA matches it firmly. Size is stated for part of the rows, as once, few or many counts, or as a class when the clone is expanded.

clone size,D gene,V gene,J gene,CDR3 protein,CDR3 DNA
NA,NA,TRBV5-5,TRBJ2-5,CASSFLGGQETQYF,TGTGCCAGCAGCTTTCTGGGGGGACAAGAGACCCAGTACTTC
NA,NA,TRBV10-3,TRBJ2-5,CAISESSLETQYF,TGTGCCATCAGTGAGTCGTCCTTAGAGACCCAGTACTTC
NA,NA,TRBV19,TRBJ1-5,CASSITGRDYQPQHF,TGTGCCAGTAGTATAACCGGCAGGGATTATCAGCCCCAGCATTTT
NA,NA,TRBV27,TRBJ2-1,CASSQDFSSYNEQFF,TGTGCCAGCAGTCAGGACTTTAGCTCCTACAATGAGCAGTTCTTC
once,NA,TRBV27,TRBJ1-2,CASSLSLGAPYGYTF,TGTGCCAGCAGTTTAAGTCTAGGGGCCCCATATGGCTACACCTTC
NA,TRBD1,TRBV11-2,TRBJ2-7,CASSPGQGGYEQYF,TGTGCCAGCAGCCCGGGACAGGGGGGTTACGAGCAGTACTTC
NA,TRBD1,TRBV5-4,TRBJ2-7,CASSLGAGGVDEQYF,TGTGCCAGCAGCTTAGGCGCAGGGGGAGTCGACGAGCAGTACTTC
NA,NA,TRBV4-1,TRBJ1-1,CASSQDPLSNTEAFF,TGCGCCAGCAGCCAAGATCCGCTATCGAACACTGAAGCTTTCTTT
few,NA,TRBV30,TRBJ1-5,CAWSEGHGGNQPQHF,TGTGCCTGGAGTGAGGGCCACGGGGGGAATCAGCCCCAGCATTTT
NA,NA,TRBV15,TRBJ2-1,CATSRDQLESGSSYNEQFF,TGTGCCACCAGCAGAGATCAGCTCGAGAGCGGAAGCTCCTACAATGAGCAGTTCTTC
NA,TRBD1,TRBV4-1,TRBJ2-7,CASSQVGQGYEQYF,TGCGCCAGCAGCCAAGTGGGACAGGGCTACGAGCAGTACTTC
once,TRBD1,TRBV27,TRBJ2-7,CASSFGTGDYQQYF,TGTGCCAGCAGTTTCGGGACAGGGGATTATCAACAGTACTTC
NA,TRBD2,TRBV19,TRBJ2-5,CASSTSGSTRETQYF,TGTGCCAGTAGTACTAGCGGGTCCACGAGGGAGACCCAGTACTTC
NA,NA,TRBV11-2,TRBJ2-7,CASSQSRGSYEQYF,TGTGCCAGCAGCCAGTCTAGGGGCTCCTACGAGCAGTACTTC
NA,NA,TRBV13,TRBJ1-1,CASSLAWATEAFF,TGTGCCAGCAGCTTAGCTTGGGCCACTGAAGCTTTCTTT
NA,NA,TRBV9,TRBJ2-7,CASSVAAGPSYEQYF,TGTGCCAGCAGCGTAGCGGCAGGGCCCTCCTACGAGCAGTACTTC
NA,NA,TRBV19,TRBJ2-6,CASSTYNSGANVLTF,TGTGCCAGTAGTACATACAACTCTGGGGCCAACGTCCTGACTTTC
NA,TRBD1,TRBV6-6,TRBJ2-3,CASGRDRDPDTQYF,TGTGCCAGCGGCCGGGACAGGGACCCAGATACGCAGTATTTT
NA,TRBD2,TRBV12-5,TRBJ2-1,CASGLTLTGTTYNEQFF,TGTGCTAGTGGTTTAACCCTGACCGGGACTACCTACAATGAGCAGTTCTTC
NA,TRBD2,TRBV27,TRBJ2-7,CASSPTPSSGRYKEQYF,TGTGCCAGCAGTCCCACTCCTAGTAGCGGGAGGTATAAAGAGCAGTACTTC
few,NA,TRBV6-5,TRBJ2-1,CASSYEGVSYNEQFF,TGTGCCAGCAGTTATGAGGGCGTCTCCTACAATGAGCAGTTCTTC
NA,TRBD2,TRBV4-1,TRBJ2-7,CASSYQRTSGAYEQYF,TGCGCCAGCAGCTACCAGAGGACTAGCGGGGCCTACGAGCAGTACTTC
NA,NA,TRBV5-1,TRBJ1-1,CASSPPAGANTEAFF,TGCGCCAGCAGCCCCCCGGCAGGGGCAAACACTGAAGCTTTCTTT
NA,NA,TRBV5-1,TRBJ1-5,CASSLTPGDQPQHF,TGCGCCAGCAGCTTGACACCCGGGGATCAGCCCCAGCATTTT